Below, 18 T cell receptor beta chains from the same sample are listed, as sequenced in a study of blood T cell repertoires in COVID-19. Here immunoSEQ multiplex PCR was the method, and the copy in TCRdb shows in-frame clones only, minus some. This sample has 200,000 to 300,000 clones, with 80% to 90% found just once. Sequencing was performed on peripheral blood. Source of these receptors: a man aged 50 to 60 with acute or convalescent COVID-19.

This clone occurred once. V gene TRBV2 combines with J gene TRBJ1-6, with 8 bases fitting TRBD1. J was trimmed by 5 bases and V by 8 bases; bases with no gene match: 5. Germline CDR1 and CDR2: SNHLY and FYNNEI. The CDR3 consists of 14 residues. The CDR3 loop reads CASWDRRNNSPLHF. The CDR3 DNA reads TGTGCCAGCTGGGACAGGCGAAATAATTCACCCCTCCACTTT. Full variable domain (rest looked up from reference TRBV2 and TRBJ1-6): EPEVTQTPSHQVTQMGQEVILRCVPISNHLYFYWYRQILGQKVEFLVSFYNNEISEKSEIFDDQFSVERPDGSNFTLKIRSTKLEDSAMYFCASWDRRNNSPLHFGNGTRLTVT.

The genes are TRBV6-5 and TRBJ2-3, with D possibly being TRBD1 (6 bases). The CDR3 is made up of 16 amino acids. CDR1 is MNHEY, CDR2 SVGAGI, per germline. V lost 2 bases and J lost 3, with 15 bases in between. The CDR3 reads CASSYARTGWTDTQYF. The DNA for the CDR3 is TGTGCCAGCAGTTACGCAAGAACAGGGTGGACAGATACGCAGTATTTT.

The chain has TRBV10-2 and TRBJ2-7, with 7 bases identical to TRBD2. Per the germline V gene, CDR1 is WSHSY and CDR2 is SAAADI. Trimming removed 6 bases from V and 0 bases from J; junction bases left unmatched: 8. The CDR3 length is 15 residues. CDR3 residues: CASRTQGGDSYEQYF. The CDR3 DNA reads TGCGCCAGCAGGACCCAGGGAGGGGACTCCTACGAGCAGTACTTC.

The chain links TRBV14 to TRBJ2-5; maybe TRBD1 (7 bases). The V and J ends lost 1 base and 7 bases respectively, with 19 bases between them. The CDR3 extends over 16 amino acids. Germline V CDR1 and CDR2: SGHDN, FVKESK. In DNA form, the CDR3 reads TGTGCCAGCAGCCAAGGATACGGGGCAGGGGGGACGACCCAGTACTTC. Translating it yields CASSQGYGAGGTTQYF.

The J gene is TRBJ2-1, the V gene TRBV9, with a possible D match to TRBD1 (5 bases). The V and J ends lost 0 bases and 2 bases respectively, with 12 bases between them. Germline CDR1 SGDLS, CDR2 YYNGEE. The length of the CDR3 is 16 residues. As DNA, the CDR3 is TGTGCCAGCAGCGTAGGGGCCAGGGATGCCTACAATGAGCAGTTCTTC. Residues: CASSVGARDAYNEQFF.

This chain links TRBV25-1 with TRBJ2-2; no firm D call. Germline lookup yields CDR1 MGHDK and CDR2 SYGVNS. V was shortened by 5 bases and J by 5 bases, with 9 bases between the two germline ends. The CDR3 spans 13 residues. CDR3 loop: CASSWPGTGELFF. The CDR3 nucleotides read TGTGCCAGCAGTTGGCCGGGTACCGGGGAGCTGTTTTTT.

The V gene is TRBV30, the J gene TRBJ1-6, with a tentative D call TRBD1 (6 bases). The germline gives CDR1 GTSNPN, CDR2 SVGIG (reference sequence). V was cut by 0 bases and J by 1 base, with 16 bases left in between. The CDR3 is 18 amino acids. CDR3 sequence: CAWSVPREQGSYNSPLHF. The CDR3 region has the DNA TGTGCCTGGAGTGTACCTCGGGAACAGGGTTCCTATAATTCACCCCTCCACTTT.

The chain carries TRBV7-8 and TRBJ2-7, with 10 positions matching TRBD1. CDR3 size: 14 residues. Germline V CDR1 and CDR2: SGHVS, FQNEAQ. Trimming at V came to 7 bases and at J to 3 bases, leaving 6 bases not matched to a gene. CDR3 nucleotides: TGTGCCAGCACCTTCCGGGACAGGGGCTACGAGCAGTACTTC. It encodes CASTFRDRGYEQYF.

V and J are TRBV5-4 and TRBJ1-2, with D perhaps TRBD1 (6 bases). The length of the CDR3 is 14 residues. The V end lost 4 bases, the J end lost 4 bases, and 14 bases lay between the germline ends. Per germline, CDR1 SGHNT and CDR2 YYREEE (reference sequence). This CDR3 reads CASSLEQGAYGYTF. The CDR3, as DNA: TGTGCCAGCAGCCTAGAACAGGGAGCCTATGGCTACACCTTC.

This clone was counted a few times. This chain links TRBV5-4 with TRBJ1-1; possibly TRBD1 for D (6 bases). CDR1 and CDR2 from the germline V gene are SGHNT and YYREEE (reference sequence). The CDR3 is 14 residues long. Deletions cut 0 bases from V and 8 bases from J, with 14 bases between. As DNA, the CDR3 is TGTGCCAGCAGCTTGGGACAGGCCCCAAAAGAAGCTTTCTTT. This codes for CASSLGQAPKEAFF. Full variable domain (outside the CDR3, taken from reference TRBV5-4 and TRBJ1-1): ETGVTQSPTHLIKTRGQQVTLRCSSQSGHNTVSWYQQALGQGPQFIFQYYREEENGRGNFPPRFSGLQFPNYSSELNVNALELDDSALYLCASSLGQAPKEAFFGQGTRLTVV.

J is TRBJ1-3 and V is TRBV3-1 (or the pseudogene TRBV3-2); D call uncertain. V lost 0 bases to trimming and J lost 5 bases, with 14 bases between them. Per germline, CDR1 LGHDT and CDR2 YNNKEL (reference sequence). This CDR3 region has 16 residues. The CDR3 region is CASSQDRLSGRNTIYF. The DNA of the CDR3 is TGTGCCAGCAGCCAAGATCGGTTGTCAGGCCGAAACACCATATATTTT.

This clone was picked up one time. Distinct nucleotide sequences in the sample also encode this CDR3. This rearrangement joins TRBV10-2 to TRBJ2-7; unclear D gene. The CDR3 sequence is 11 residues long. Trimming took off 3 bases at V and 4 bases at J, with 4 bases between the two ends. CDR1 WSHSY and CDR2 SAAADI come from the germline V gene. Written as DNA, the CDR3 is TGCGCCAGCAGTGACGGGTACGAGCAGTACTTC. Its protein product is CASSDGYEQYF.

The rearrangement links TRBV18 to TRBJ2-7; tentatively, D is TRBD2 (6 bases). V was shortened by 2 bases and J by 5 bases, with 13 bases between the two germline ends. CDR1 and CDR2 (germline): KGHSH, LQKENI. This CDR3 is 14 amino acids long. CDR3 sequence reads: CASSPTAGNNEQYF. DNA of the CDR3: TGTGCCAGCTCACCAACAGCGGGCAACAACGAGCAGTACTTC.

This chain uses TRBV6-5 with TRBJ1-1, with D tentatively TRBD1 (5 bases). The V gene's germline CDR1 is MNHEY and CDR2 SVGAGI. V lost 7 bases to trimming and J lost 4 bases, with 16 bases between them. The CDR3 length is 14 residues. DNA for the CDR3: TGTGCCAGCAAAGGGGCCACCCGAGGCACTGAAGCTTTCTTT. Translating gives CASKGATRGTEAFF.

The CDR3 region is CASSVRQGLQETQYF. CDR3 bases: TGCGCCAGCAGTGTGCGGCAGGGCCTCCAAGAGACCCAGTACTTC. The J gene is TRBJ2-5, the V gene TRBV10-1; maybe TRBD1 (5 bases). The germline V gene has CDR1 WNHNN and CDR2 SYGVQD (reference sequence). CDR3 length: 15 amino acids. Trimming removed 4 bases at V and 1 base at J, with 13 bases between.

The rearrangement uses TRBV19 and TRBJ2-1; tentatively, D is TRBD2 (6 bases). V was clipped by 4 bases and J by 9 bases, with 7 bases between them. Germline loops: CDR1 LNHDA, CDR2 SQIVND (reference sequence). The CDR3 spans 11 residues. CDR3 DNA sequence: TGTGCCAGTAGTACGGGACTTGAGCAGTTCTTC. It codes for CASSTGLEQFF. Looking up the rest from reference TRBV19 and TRBJ2-1 gives the full variable domain: DGGITQSPKYLFRKEGQNVTLSCEQNLNHDAMYWYRQDPGQGLRLIYYSQIVNDFQKGDIAEGYSVSREKKESFPLTVTSAQKNPTAFYLCASSTGLEQFFGPGTRLTVL.

V usage is TRBV6-5 and J usage is TRBJ1-2; D is unclear. The CDR3 runs 15 residues. CDR1 is MNHEY, CDR2 SVGAGI, per germline. Between the trimmed V and J ends, which lost 2 bases and 2 bases, there was a span of 12 bases. Written as DNA, the CDR3 is TGTGCCAGCAGTTACGGCGGGTTAGGGAACTATGGCTACACCTTC. Its translation is CASSYGGLGNYGYTF.

The CDR3, as DNA: TGTGCCACCAGCAGGTTGATGGCGGGAGAAAAACTGTTTTTT. This codes for CATSRLMAGEKLFF. The rearrangement joins TRBV15 to TRBJ1-4, with D unclear. V was shortened by 3 bases and J by 8 bases, with 13 bases between the two germline ends. CDR3 length: 14 residues. CDR1 is LNHNV and CDR2 is YYDKDF in the germline V gene (reference sequence).